The source of this T cell receptor beta chain is a study of blood T cell repertoires in COVID-19. Looking at the study overall: PBMCs, B-cell-depleted T cells, or T cells were the source of the cDNA or gDNA that made up the material.

V was pared by 0 bases and J by 6 bases, with 2 bases of the junction left unmatched. The CDR3 covers 15 residues. The germline V gene encodes CDR1 SGHRS and CDR2 YFSETQ. The method was immunoSEQ multiplex PCR; TCRdb's version includes in-frame clones alone and lacks a portion of them. The sample records 200,000 to 250,000 clones, approximately 81% being singletons. This clonotype originated in a woman of 80 years or more with acute or convalescent COVID-19. Source material: peripheral blood. This chain joins TRBV5-1 and TRBJ2-7; TRBD2 aligns across 14 bases. In nucleotides, the CDR3 is TGCGCCAGCAGCTTGGGACTAGCGGGGGGGCTCGAGCAGTACTTC. It encodes CASSLGLAGGLEQYF.